Sequencing of this TCR beta chain was carried out in a study of blood T cell repertoires in COVID-19. Method: immunoSEQ multiplex PCR; TCRdb's copy keeps in-frame clones and lacks some. Of about 60,000 clones detected, 80% to 90% appear once; the ten largest clones hold 12%. Looked up from germline, CDR1 is SGHVS and CDR2 is FQNEAQ. This CDR3 is 14 amino acids long. Trimming took 0 bases from V and 5 from J, leaving 10 bases between them. The source is a human donor in a cohort sampled during active COVID-19. Input material: peripheral blood. The chain carries TRBV7-8 and TRBJ1-1; tentatively, D is TRBD1 (5 bases). The CDR3 coding sequence is TGTGCCAGCAGCTTAGCAGCAGGGAAGACTGAAGCTTTCTTT. Residues: CASSLAAGKTEAFF.